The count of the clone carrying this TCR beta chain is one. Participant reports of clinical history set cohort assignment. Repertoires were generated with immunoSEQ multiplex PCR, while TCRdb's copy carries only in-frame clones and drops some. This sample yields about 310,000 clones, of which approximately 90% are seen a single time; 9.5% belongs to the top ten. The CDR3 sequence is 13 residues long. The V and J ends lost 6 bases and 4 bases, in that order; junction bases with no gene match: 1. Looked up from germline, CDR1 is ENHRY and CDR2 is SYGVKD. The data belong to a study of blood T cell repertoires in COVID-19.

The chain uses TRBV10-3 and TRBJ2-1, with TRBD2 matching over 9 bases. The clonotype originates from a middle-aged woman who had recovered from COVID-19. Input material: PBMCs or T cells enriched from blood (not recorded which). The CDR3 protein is CAIRTSGYNEQFF. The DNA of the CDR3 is TGTGCCATCAGGACTAGCGGTTACAATGAGCAGTTCTTC.